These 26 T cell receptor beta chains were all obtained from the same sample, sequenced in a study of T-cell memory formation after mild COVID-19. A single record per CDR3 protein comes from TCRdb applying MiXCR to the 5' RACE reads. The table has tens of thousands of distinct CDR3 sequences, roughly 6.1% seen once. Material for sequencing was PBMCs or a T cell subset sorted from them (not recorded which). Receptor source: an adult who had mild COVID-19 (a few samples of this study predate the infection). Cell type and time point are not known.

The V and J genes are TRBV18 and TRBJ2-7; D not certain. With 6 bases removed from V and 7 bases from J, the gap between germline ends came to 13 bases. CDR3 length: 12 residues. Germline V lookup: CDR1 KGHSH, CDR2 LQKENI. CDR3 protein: CASSSTPPEQYF. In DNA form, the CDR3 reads TGTGCCAGCTCCTCGACTCCACCGGAGCAGTACTTC.

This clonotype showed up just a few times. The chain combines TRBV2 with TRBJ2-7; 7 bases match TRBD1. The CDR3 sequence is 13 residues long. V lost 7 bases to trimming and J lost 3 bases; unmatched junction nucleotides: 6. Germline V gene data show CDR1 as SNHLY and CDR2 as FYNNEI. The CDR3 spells CASTGTENYEQYF. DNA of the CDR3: TGTGCCAGCACCGGGACAGAGAACTACGAGCAGTACTTC.

CDR3 sequence (DNA): TGTGCCAGCAACCGACAGGGCGGGAGCGGTTCACCCCTCCACTTT. Amino acids: CASNRQGGSGSPLHF. The chain employs TRBV2 and TRBJ1-6; 7 positions agree with TRBD1. The CDR3 sequence is 15 residues long. Germline-derived CDR1 and CDR2 are SNHLY and FYNNEI. Germline trimming cut 7 bases from V and 9 bases from J; bases unmatched to any gene: 12.

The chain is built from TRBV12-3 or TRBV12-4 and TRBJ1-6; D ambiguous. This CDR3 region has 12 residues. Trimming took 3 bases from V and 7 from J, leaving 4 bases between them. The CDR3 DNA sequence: TGTGCCAGCAGTTTTATGAATTCACCCCTCCACTTT. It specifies CASSFMNSPLHF.

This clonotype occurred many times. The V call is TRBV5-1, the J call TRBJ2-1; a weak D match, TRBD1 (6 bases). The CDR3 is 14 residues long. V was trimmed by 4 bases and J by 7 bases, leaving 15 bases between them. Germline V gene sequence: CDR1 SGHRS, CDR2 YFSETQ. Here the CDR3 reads CASSLRTERNEQFF. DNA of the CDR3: TGCGCCAGCAGCCTGAGGACAGAAAGGAATGAGCAGTTCTTC. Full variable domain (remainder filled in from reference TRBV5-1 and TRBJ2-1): KAGVTQTPRYLIKTRGQQVTLSCSPISGHRSVSWYQQTPGQGLQFLFEYFSETQRNKGNFPGRFSGRQFSNSRSEMNVSTLELGDSALYLCASSLRTERNEQFFGPGTRLTVL.

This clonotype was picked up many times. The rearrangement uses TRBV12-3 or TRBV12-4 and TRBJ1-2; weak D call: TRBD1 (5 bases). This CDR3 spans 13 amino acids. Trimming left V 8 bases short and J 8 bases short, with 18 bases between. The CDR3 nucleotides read TGTGCCAGCGGTTCCACCCAGGGTCAAGGCTACACCTTC. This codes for CASGSTQGQGYTF.

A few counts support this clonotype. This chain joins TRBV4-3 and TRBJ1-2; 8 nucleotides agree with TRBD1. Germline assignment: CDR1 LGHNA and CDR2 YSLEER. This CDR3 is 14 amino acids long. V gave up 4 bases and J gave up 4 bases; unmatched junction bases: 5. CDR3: CASSRETGVYGYTF. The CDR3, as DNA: TGCGCCAGCAGCCGAGAGACAGGGGTCTATGGCTACACCTTC.

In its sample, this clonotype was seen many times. The CDR3 DNA is TGCGCCAGCAGCTTGGTCAGCCTGAGCTCCTACGAGCAGTACTTC. Protein product: CASSLVSLSSYEQYF. The chain has TRBV5-1 and TRBJ2-7, with D unclear. The germline CDR1 and CDR2 sequences are SGHRS and YFSETQ. Between the trimmed V and J ends, which lost 0 bases and 0 bases, there was a span of 10 bases. The CDR3 length is 15 residues.

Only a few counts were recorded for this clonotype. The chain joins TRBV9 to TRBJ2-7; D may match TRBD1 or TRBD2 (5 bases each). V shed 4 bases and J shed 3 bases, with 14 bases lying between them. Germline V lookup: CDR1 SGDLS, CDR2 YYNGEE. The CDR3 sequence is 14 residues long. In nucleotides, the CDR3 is TGTGCCAGCAGCCCTCGGGACGGAATCTACGAGCAGTACTTC. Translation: CASSPRDGIYEQYF.

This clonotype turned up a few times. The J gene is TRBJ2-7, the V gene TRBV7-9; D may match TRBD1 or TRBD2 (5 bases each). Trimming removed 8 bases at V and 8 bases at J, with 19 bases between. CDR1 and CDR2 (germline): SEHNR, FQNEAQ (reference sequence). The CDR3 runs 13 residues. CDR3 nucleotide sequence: TGTGCCAGCGGCATAGATGGGGGTGTCCAGCAGTACTTC. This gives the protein CASGIDGGVQQYF.

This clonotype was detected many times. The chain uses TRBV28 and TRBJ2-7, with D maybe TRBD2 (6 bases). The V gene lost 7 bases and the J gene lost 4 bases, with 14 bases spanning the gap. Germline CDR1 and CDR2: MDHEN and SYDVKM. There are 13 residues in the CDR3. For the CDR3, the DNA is TGTGCCAGCATCATCGATGGAGGGTACGAGCAGTACTTC. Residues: CASIIDGGYEQYF.

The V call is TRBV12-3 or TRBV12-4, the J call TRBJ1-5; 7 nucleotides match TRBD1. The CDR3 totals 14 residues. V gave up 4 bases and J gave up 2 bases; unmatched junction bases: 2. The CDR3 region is CASSYTGGNQPQHF. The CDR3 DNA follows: TGTGCCAGCAGTTATACAGGGGGCAATCAGCCCCAGCATTTT.

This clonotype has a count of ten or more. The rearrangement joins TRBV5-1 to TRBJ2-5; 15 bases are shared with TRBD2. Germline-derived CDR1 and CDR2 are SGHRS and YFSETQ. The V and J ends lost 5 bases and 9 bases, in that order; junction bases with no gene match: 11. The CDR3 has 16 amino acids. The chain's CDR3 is CASSSGLAGGIGAQYF. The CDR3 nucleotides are TGCGCCAGCAGTTCGGGACTAGCGGGAGGAATAGGGGCCCAGTACTTC.

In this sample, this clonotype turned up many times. This CDR3 is CASSPTGRGLADNEQFF. The CDR3 DNA reads TGTGCCAGCAGCCCCACGGGCAGGGGACTAGCGGACAATGAGCAGTTCTTC. This chain uses TRBV11-2 with TRBJ2-1; 11 nucleotides agree with TRBD2. CDR3 size: 17 residues. With 5 bases clipped from V and 5 bases from J, the junction kept 11 bases outside the gene matches. The germline V gene has CDR1 SGHAT and CDR2 FQNNGV.

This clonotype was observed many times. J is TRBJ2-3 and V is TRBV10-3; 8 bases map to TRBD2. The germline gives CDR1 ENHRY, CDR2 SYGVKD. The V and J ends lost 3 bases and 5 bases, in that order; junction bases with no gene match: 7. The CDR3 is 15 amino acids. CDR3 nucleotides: TGTGCCATCAGTGAAAAACTAGCGGAGGGAGATACGCAGTATTTT. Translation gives CAISEKLAEGDTQYF.

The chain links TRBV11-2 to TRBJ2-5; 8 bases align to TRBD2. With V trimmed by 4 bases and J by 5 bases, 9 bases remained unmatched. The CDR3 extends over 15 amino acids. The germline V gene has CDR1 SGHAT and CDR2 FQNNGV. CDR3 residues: CASSSGPGRGETQYF. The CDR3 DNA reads TGTGCCAGCAGCTCCGGGCCCGGGAGGGGGGAGACCCAGTACTTC.

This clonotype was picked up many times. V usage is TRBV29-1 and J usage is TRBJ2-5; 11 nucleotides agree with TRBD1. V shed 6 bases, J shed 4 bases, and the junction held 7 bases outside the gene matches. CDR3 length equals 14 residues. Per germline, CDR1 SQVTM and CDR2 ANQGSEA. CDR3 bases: TGCAGCGTAGCCTCCGGGACAGGGGGAGAGACCCAGTACTTC. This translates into CSVASGTGGETQYF.

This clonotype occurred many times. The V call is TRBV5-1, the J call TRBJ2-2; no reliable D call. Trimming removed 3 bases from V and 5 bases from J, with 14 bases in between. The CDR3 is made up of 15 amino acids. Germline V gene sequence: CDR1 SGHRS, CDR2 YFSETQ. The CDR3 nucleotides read TGCGCCAGCAGCTCTTCAGACACCCAAACCGGGGAGCTGTTTTTT. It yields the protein CASSSSDTQTGELFF.

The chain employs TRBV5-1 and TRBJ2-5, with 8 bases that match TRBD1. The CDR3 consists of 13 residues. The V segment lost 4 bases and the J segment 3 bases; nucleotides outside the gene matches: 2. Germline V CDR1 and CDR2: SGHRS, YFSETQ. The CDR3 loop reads CASSQGQEETQYF. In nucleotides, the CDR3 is TGCGCCAGCAGCCAGGGACAGGAAGAGACCCAGTACTTC.

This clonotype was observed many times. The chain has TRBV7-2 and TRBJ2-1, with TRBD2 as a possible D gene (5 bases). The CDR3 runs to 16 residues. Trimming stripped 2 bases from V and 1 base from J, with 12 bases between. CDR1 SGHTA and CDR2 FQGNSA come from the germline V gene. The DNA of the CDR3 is TGTGCCAGCAGCTTATTATCTGGCGGGTCCTACAATGAGCAGTTCTTC. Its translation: CASSLLSGGSYNEQFF.

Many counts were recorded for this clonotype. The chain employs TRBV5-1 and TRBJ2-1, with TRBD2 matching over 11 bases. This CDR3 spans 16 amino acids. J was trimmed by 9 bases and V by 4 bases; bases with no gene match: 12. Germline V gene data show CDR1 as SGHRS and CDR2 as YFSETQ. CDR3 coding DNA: TGCGCCAGCAGCCAGATAGCGGGAGGGCCGTCTCTTGAGCAGTTCTTC. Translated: CASSQIAGGPSLEQFF.

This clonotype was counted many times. As DNA, the CDR3 is TGTGCCAGCAGCTTGAAGGGGGCCAACACTGAAGCTTTCTTT. It encodes CASSLKGANTEAFF. The chain combines TRBV7-9 with TRBJ1-1; 7 bases map to TRBD1. This CDR3 has 14 amino acids. CDR1 SEHNR and CDR2 FQNEAQ come from the germline V gene (reference sequence). Trimming at V came to 3 bases and at J to 2 bases, leaving 3 bases not matched to a gene.

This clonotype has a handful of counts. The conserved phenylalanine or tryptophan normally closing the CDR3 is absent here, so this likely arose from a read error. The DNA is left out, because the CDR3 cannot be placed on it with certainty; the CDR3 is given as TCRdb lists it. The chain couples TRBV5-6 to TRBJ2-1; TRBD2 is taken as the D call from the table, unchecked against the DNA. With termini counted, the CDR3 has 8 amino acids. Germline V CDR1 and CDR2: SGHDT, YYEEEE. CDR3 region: CASIRGTN.

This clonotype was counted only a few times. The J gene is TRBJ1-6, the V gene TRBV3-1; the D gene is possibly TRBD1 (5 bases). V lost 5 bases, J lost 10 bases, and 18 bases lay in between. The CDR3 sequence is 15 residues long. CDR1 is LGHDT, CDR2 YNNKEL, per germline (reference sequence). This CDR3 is CASSVRAGKVSPLHF. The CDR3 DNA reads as TGTGCCAGCAGCGTTAGAGCAGGGAAGGTCTCACCCCTCCACTTT.

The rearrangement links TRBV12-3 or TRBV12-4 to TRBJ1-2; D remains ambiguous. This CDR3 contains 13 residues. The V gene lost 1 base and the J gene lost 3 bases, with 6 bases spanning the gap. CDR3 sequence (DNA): TGTGCCAGCAGTTTAGGTCGGGACTATGGCTACACCTTC. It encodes CASSLGRDYGYTF.

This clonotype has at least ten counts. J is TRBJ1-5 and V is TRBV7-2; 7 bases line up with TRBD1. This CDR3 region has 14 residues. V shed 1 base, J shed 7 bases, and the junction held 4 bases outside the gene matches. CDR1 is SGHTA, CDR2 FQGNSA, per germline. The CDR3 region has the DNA TGTGCCAGCAGCTTAGACAGGGGTGGCCAGCCCCAGCATTTT. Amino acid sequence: CASSLDRGGQPQHF.